The rows below give T cell receptor beta chains drawn from one sample of a study of blood T cells in healthy people across ages. One entry per CDR3 protein, called by TCRdb with MiXCR from the 5' RACE reads. The repertoire consists of hundreds of thousands of distinct CDR3 sequences, with 55% to 70% occurring once and the leading ten covering roughly 20%. The material sequenced was blood. These TCRs come from a man aged 30 to 39 in good health. Each CDR3 is given without its conserved first and last residue.

J: TRBJ1-1; V: TRBV6-2/TRBV6-3; CDR3: ASSRATEAF
J: TRBJ2-7; V: TRBV7-9; CDR3: ASSLADRGFYEQY
J: TRBJ2-7; V: TRBV15; CDR3: ATSREPLGVEAQY
J: TRBJ1-2; V: TRBV29-1; CDR3: SVIKGRNRYGYT
J: TRBJ2-5; V: TRBV29-1; CDR3: SVDHRQGETQY
J: TRBJ2-7; V: TRBV20-1; CDR3: SARAPDMYEQY
J: TRBJ2-3; V: TRBV27; CDR3: ASSLGQPFTDTQY
J: TRBJ1-1; V: TRBV6-5; CDR3: ASGTGGLSTEAF
J: TRBJ2-7; V: TRBV6-5; CDR3: ASSSISRRPASYEQY
J: TRBJ2-1; V: TRBV4-1; CDR3: ASSGLAGVHNEQF
J: TRBJ2-3; V: TRBV29-1; CDR3: SVESGADTQY
J: TRBJ2-7; V: TRBV5-6; CDR3: ASSLDGWTRKYEQY
J: TRBJ2-3; V: TRBV7-6; CDR3: ASSRSGSTSTDTQY
J: TRBJ2-7; V: TRBV6-5; CDR3: ASSHTSGKNIRY
J: TRBJ2-4; V: TRBV28; CDR3: ASVPGGRRDIQY
J: TRBJ2-1; V: TRBV20-1; CDR3: SAQGLAEMTGQF
J: TRBJ1-2; V: TRBV30; CDR3: AWSVGTGSYGYT
J: TRBJ2-5; V: TRBV25-1; CDR3: ASTAGYPSGTQY
J: TRBJ2-5; V: TRBV15; CDR3: ATSLGPKETQY
J: TRBJ1-2; V: TRBV29-1; CDR3: SVWSKDMGYGYT
J: TRBJ1-2; V: TRBV19; CDR3: ASSPQGTANYGYT
J: TRBJ2-7; V: TRBV4-2; CDR3: ASSQELGLAGGEQY
J: -; V: TRBV5-4; CDR3: AFGDKRTYEQY
J: TRBJ2-7; V: TRBV20-1; CDR3: SALGLFTYEQY
J: TRBJ2-7; V: TRBV19; CDR3: ASSKSGTSGDYEQY
J: TRBJ2-5; V: TRBV10-1; CDR3: ASSSSGEETQY
J: TRBJ1-1; V: TRBV20-1; CDR3: SAKRQGSGLVVEAF